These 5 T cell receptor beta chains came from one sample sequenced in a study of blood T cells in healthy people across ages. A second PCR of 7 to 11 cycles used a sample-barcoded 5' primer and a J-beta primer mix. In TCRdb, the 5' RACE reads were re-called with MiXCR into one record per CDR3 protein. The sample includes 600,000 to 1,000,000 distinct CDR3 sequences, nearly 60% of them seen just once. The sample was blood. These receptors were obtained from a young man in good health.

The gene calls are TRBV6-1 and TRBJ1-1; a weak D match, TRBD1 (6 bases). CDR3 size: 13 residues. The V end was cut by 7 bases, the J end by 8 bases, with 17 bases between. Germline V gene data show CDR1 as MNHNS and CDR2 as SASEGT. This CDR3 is CASTLKQGDEAFF. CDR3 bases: TGTGCCAGCACCCTCAAACAGGGCGACGAAGCTTTCTTT.

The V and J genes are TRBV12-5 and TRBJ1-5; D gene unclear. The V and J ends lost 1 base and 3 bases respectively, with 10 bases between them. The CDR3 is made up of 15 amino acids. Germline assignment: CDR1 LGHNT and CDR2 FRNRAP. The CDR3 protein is CASGLGQFSNQPQHF. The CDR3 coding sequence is TGTGCTAGTGGTTTGGGGCAGTTTTCCAATCAGCCCCAGCATTTT.

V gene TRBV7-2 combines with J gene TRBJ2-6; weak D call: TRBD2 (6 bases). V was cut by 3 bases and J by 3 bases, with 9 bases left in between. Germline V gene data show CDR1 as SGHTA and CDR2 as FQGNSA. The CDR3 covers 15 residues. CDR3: CASSFRDFGANVLTF. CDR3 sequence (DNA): TGTGCCAGCAGCTTCAGGGACTTTGGGGCCAACGTCCTGACTTTC. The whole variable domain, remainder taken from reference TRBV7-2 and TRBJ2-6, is GAGVSQSPSNKVTEKGKDVELRCDPISGHTALYWYRQSLGQGLEFLIYFQGNSAPDKSGLPSDRFSAERTGGSVSTLTIQRTQQEDSAVYLCASSFRDFGANVLTFGAGSRLTVL.

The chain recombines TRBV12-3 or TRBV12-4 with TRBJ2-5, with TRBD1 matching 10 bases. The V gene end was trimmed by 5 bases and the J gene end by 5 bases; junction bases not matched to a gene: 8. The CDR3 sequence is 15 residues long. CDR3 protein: CASSPQTGGLETQYF. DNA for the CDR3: TGTGCCAGCAGTCCTCAGACAGGGGGCCTGGAGACCCAGTACTTC.

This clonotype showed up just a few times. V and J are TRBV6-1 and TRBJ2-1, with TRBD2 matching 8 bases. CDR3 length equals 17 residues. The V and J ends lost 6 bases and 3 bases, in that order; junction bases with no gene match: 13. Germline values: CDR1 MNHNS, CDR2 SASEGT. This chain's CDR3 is CASRQYIGGGNYNEQFF. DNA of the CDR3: TGTGCCAGCAGACAATATATCGGGGGGGGGAACTACAATGAGCAGTTCTTC.